The 5 T cell receptor beta chains reported below all come from one sample, sequenced in a study of early T cells in non-severe SARS-CoV-2 infection. In TCRdb, the 5' RACE reads were re-called with MiXCR into one record per CDR3 protein. The table has approximately 41,000 distinct CDR3 sequences, roughly 4.8% seen once. The sequenced sample consisted of whole blood. These receptors were taken from an adult who was a healthcare worker with PCR-confirmed SARS-CoV-2 infection or an uninfected control (not recorded which).

This clonotype was counted at least ten times. This sequence joins TRBV13 and TRBJ1-1; a weak D match, TRBD1 (5 bases). The CDR3 extends over 12 amino acids. V shed 8 bases and J shed 6 bases, with 13 bases lying between them. CDR1 PRHDT and CDR2 FYEKMQ come from the germline V gene (reference sequence). CDR3 in DNA: TGTGCCAGCTCCCTTGGGGGACCTGAAGCTTTCTTT. Its translation is CASSLGGPEAFF.

This clonotype was recorded at least ten times. The chain combines TRBV7-2 with TRBJ2-5; D is unresolved. The germline CDR1 and CDR2 sequences are SGHTA and FQGNSA. Between the trimmed V and J ends, which lost 2 bases and 1 base, there was a span of 5 bases. This CDR3 is built from 13 residues. The CDR3 reads CASSLSAQETQYF. DNA of the CDR3: TGTGCCAGCAGCTTATCTGCCCAAGAGACCCAGTACTTC.

The chain has TRBV10-3 and TRBJ2-7; 8 bases fit TRBD1. The V segment lost 3 bases and the J segment 5 bases; nucleotides outside the gene matches: 9. The CDR3 length is 15 residues. Germline CDR1 ENHRY, CDR2 SYGVKD. CDR3 sequence reads: CAISDIKDRDHEQYF. The CDR3 DNA sequence: TGTGCCATCAGTGATATCAAGGACAGGGACCACGAGCAGTACTTC.

This clonotype has only a few counts. The chain uses TRBV6-2 or TRBV6-3 and TRBJ2-5, with a weak D call TRBD1 (5 bases). The germline CDR1 and CDR2 sequences are MNHEY and SVGEGT. The V end was cut by 6 bases, the J end by 5 bases, with 10 bases between. The CDR3 covers 12 residues. CDR3 DNA sequence: TGTGCCAGCAGGCAGACAGATGAGACCCAGTACTTC. Amino acids: CASRQTDETQYF.

This clonotype was picked up many times. The chain employs TRBV5-4 and TRBJ2-5; D is possibly TRBD2 (7 bases). This CDR3 comprises 15 residues. The germline gives CDR1 SGHNT, CDR2 YYREEE (reference sequence). Trimming removed 1 base from V and 5 bases from J, with 15 bases in between. The CDR3 DNA reads as TGTGCCAGCAGCTTGATGAGGGGGGGCCGGGAGACCCAGTACTTC. It yields the protein CASSLMRGGRETQYF.